This note documents a single T cell receptor beta chain sequence. These data belong to a study of T-cell reconstitution after alpha-beta-depleted transplantation in children. This sample's TCRbeta library carried unique molecular identifier barcodes. A single record per CDR3 protein comes from TCRdb applying MiXCR to the PCR reads. The sample includes roughly 82,000 distinct CDR3 sequences, 13% to 15% of them seen just once. V shed 3 bases and J 14 bases; nucleotides not matched to a gene: 6. CDR3 length: 14 residues. The germline gives CDR1 SNHLY, CDR2 FYNNEI. This receptor was taken from a male patient aged 2-15 years who had a stem cell transplant for acute lymphoblastic leukemia, so the T cells may come from the graft donor. V is TRBV2 and J is TRBJ2-1, with 14 positions matching TRBD2. Specimen: PBMCs, mostly from graft donor cells, collected 180 days after TCRalphabeta/CD19-depleted stem cell transplant. CDR3 nucleotides: TGTGCCAGCAGTGACATAGGACTAGCGGGAGGAAAGTTCTTC. Amino acid sequence: CASSDIGLAGGKFF.